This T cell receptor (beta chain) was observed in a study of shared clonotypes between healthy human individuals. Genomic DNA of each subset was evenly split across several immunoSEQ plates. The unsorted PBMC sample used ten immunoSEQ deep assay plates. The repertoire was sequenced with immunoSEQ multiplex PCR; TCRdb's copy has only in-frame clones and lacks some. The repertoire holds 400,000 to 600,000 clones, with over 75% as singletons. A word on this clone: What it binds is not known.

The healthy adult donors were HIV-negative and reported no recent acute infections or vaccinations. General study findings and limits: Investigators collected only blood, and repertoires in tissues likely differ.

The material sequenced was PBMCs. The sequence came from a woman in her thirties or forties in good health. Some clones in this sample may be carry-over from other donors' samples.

This chain's CDR3 is CASSAVSSGGYEQYF. CDR3 in DNA: TGTGCCAGCAGCGCGGTGTCATCGGGGGGCTACGAGCAGTACTTC. The chain has TRBV5-4 and TRBJ2-5; 7 bases are a match to TRBD2. The tail of the sequence fits TRBJ2-7 better, so the J call may be wrong. CDR3 size: 15 residues. CDR1 is SGHNT and CDR2 is YYREEE in the germline V gene (reference sequence).